Sequencing of this T cell receptor (beta chain) was carried out in a study of human T cells and chemical hapten exposure. Study conclusions and caveats: Patch test score tracked positively with PT1 expanded TCR counts.

Specified time point: pre-sensitization, week 0. As to treatment: therapeutic diphenylcyclopropenone sensitization with weekly scalp DPC. Germline CDR1 reads MNHNS; CDR2 reads SASEGT. V lost 2 bases and J 5 bases, leaving 15 bases between the germline ends. The CDR3 spans 15 residues. TCRdb called the RACE reads again in MiXCR, with one record for every CDR3 protein. The repertoire consists of 350,000 to 450,000 distinct CDR3 sequences, with 4% to 6% occurring once and the leading ten covering 2% to 3%. To note about this clonotype: What it binds is unknown.

The chain carries TRBV6-1 and TRBJ1-1, with D unresolved. The TCR comes from a woman aged 45-60 years with alopecia areata. Some clones in this sample may be carry-over from other donors' samples. The sample here was whole blood, taken in connection with sensitization to the hapten diphenylcyclopropenone (DPC). CDR3 bases: TGTGCCAGCAGTGAACGGGGAGGGCTGGTAACTGAAGCTTTCTTT. Protein product: CASSERGGLVTEAFF.